These 2 T cell receptor beta chains originate from one sample sequenced in a study of blood T cell repertoires in COVID-19. Here immunoSEQ multiplex PCR was the method, and the copy in TCRdb shows in-frame clones only, minus some. The data contain approximately 300,000 clones, 85% to 95% of them singletons. Sequencing used PBMCs or T cells enriched from blood (not recorded which). These receptors were taken from a woman aged 25 to 39 who had been exposed to COVID-19.

The rearrangement links TRBV6-5 to TRBJ2-7; 14 positions match TRBD2. Germline V lookup: CDR1 MNHEY, CDR2 SVGAGI. The CDR3 is made up of 14 amino acids. The trim removed 6 bases at V and 3 bases at J, leaving 1 base unmatched. The CDR3 coding sequence is TGTGCCAGCAGGGGGACTAGCGGGGGCTACGAGCAGTACTTC. Translated, it gives CASRGTSGGYEQYF.

The chain couples TRBV11-2 to TRBJ2-7; 10 nucleotides match TRBD2. The CDR3 has 18 amino acids. V gave up 0 bases and J gave up 2 bases; unmatched junction bases: 10. The germline gives CDR1 SGHAT, CDR2 FQNNGV. CDR3 residues: CASSLEISGGSITYEQYF. DNA of the CDR3: TGTGCCAGCAGCTTAGAAATTAGCGGGGGGTCTATAACCTACGAGCAGTACTTC.